These 6 T cell receptor beta chains share one sample of origin, sequenced in a study of cytomegalovirus exposure and HLA in healthy donors. The repertoire was sequenced with immunoSEQ multiplex PCR; TCRdb's copy has only in-frame clones and lacks some. The data show 200,000 to 250,000 clones, around four fifths seen once. The sequencing input was PBMCs. These receptors all come from a woman younger than 45 in good health and CMV-seropositive.

V usage is TRBV27 and J usage is TRBJ2-3, with a weak D call TRBD2 (6 bases). Looked up from germline, CDR1 is MNHEY and CDR2 is SMNVEV (reference sequence). V was trimmed by 4 bases and J by 0 bases, leaving 11 bases between them. This CDR3 is built from 15 residues. The CDR3 coding sequence is TGTGCCAGCAGTTCGGAGGGCCGGAGCACAGATACGCAGTATTTT. Translated, it gives CASSSEGRSTDTQYF.

The CDR3 DNA sequence: TGTGCCATCAGACAACAGGGGGGCGAGCAGTACTTC. This translates into CAIRQQGGEQYF. The V and J genes are TRBV10-3 and TRBJ2-7; 8 positions match TRBD1. Germline loops: CDR1 ENHRY, CDR2 SYGVKD. CDR3 size: 12 residues. V dropped 6 bases and J dropped 6; count of bases not matched to a gene: 4.

This chain uses TRBV13 with TRBJ2-7; D uncertain. The V end was cut by 5 bases, the J end by 7 bases, with 15 bases between. The CDR3 extends over 13 amino acids. Germline CDR1 is PRHDT and CDR2 is FYEKMQ (reference sequence). The CDR3 protein is CASSAIEEGEQYF. The CDR3 DNA is TGTGCCAGCAGCGCGATAGAAGAAGGGGAGCAGTACTTC.

The V gene is TRBV28, the J gene TRBJ2-1, with D uncertain. The CDR3 is 15 amino acids. The germline V gene has CDR1 MDHEN and CDR2 SYDVKM. V lost 3 bases and J lost 8, with 17 bases in between. CDR3 region: CASSLGYQSPDEQFF. CDR3 coding DNA: TGTGCCAGCAGTTTGGGTTACCAGTCCCCCGATGAGCAGTTCTTC.

The chain carries TRBV7-8 and TRBJ1-3, with TRBD1 identical over 9 bases. Germline CDR1 SGHVS, CDR2 FQNEAQ. V lost 5 bases to trimming and J lost 1 base; unmatched junction nucleotides: 6. CDR3 size: 16 residues. CDR3: CASSRATGGSGNTIYF. CDR3 coding DNA: TGTGCCAGCAGCAGGGCGACAGGGGGATCTGGAAACACCATATATTTT.

The chain couples TRBV28 to TRBJ2-7, with TRBD2 matching 9 bases. V was clipped by 2 bases and J by 3 bases; unmatched bases: 5. This CDR3 contains 15 residues. Germline lookup yields CDR1 MDHEN and CDR2 SYDVKM. The CDR3 loop is CASSLDSSGNYEQYF. Written as DNA, the CDR3 is TGTGCCAGCAGTTTAGATTCTAGCGGGAACTACGAGCAGTACTTC.